This T cell receptor (beta chain) was captured in a study of cytomegalovirus exposure and HLA in healthy donors. Overall study: An earlier analysis found 117 million unique TCR beta sequences from roughly 170 million T cells. Early released data comprised tens of millions of unique TCRs from HLA-typed donors.

After removal of 6 bases from V and 9 bases from J, the junction contained 12 bases not matched to a gene. Germline CDR1 and CDR2: MNHNS and SASEGT. The CDR3 totals 15 residues. The study ran its PCR with 60 Vbeta and 13 Jbeta primers. Produced via immunoSEQ multiplex PCR; TCRdb's table is partial and in-frame only. The sample holds about 150,000 clones; roughly 77% are singletons and the top ten take 6% to 8.5%. Overall study findings and caveats: From TCR beta sequences, most subjects' HLA-A and HLA-B alleles were reportedly predicted accurately. Most TCR sequences were uncommon, yet certain public TCRs appeared in many donors.

Details on this clone: The antigen is not known.

This rearrangement joins TRBV6-1 to TRBJ2-1; 9 bases are shared with TRBD2. The clonotype originates from a man in his thirties or forties in good health and CMV-seropositive. The specimen sequenced was PBMCs. CDR3 residues: CASRREVAGELEQFF. The CDR3 nucleotides read TGTGCCAGCAGGAGGGAGGTAGCGGGAGAACTTGAGCAGTTCTTC.